The clone carrying this T cell receptor beta chain was seen a handful of times. Its antigen is currently unknown. The data were taken from a study of neurological immune-mediated disorders. Study in general: In a group of around 35 multiple sclerosis patients, 31 had the relapsing-remitting type and 3 had the secondary progressive type.

The making of cDNA relied on 5'RACE with 10-nucleotide random UMIs. One entry per CDR3 protein, called by TCRdb with MiXCR from the 5' RACE reads. The top ten hold roughly 6% of the sample, which has 60,000 to 70,000 distinct CDR3 sequences, approximately 5.1% seen once. Trimming removed 6 bases from V and 2 bases from J, with 18 bases in between. In germline, CDR1 is SQVTM, CDR2 ANQGSEA. This CDR3 is 15 amino acids long. Whole-study findings and limits: Subjects shared no identical expanded-clone CDR3 amino acid sequences, suggesting private TCR-beta repertoires in all groups.

The chain combines TRBV29-1 with TRBJ2-3; D may correspond to TRBD1 or TRBD2 (6 bases each). The sequenced material came from PBMCs. The source is a human donor with multiple sclerosis. The donor label of this sample is uncertain. CDR3 coding DNA: TGCAGCGTCAGGGGCGGGGAGTCGGACACAGATACGCAGTATTTT. Translation: CSVRGGESDTDTQYF.